The next 13 T cell receptor beta chains were all read from a single sample in a study of T-cell reconstitution after alpha-beta-depleted transplantation in children. Construction of the TCRbeta library involved unique molecular identifiers. TCRdb reprocessed the PCR reads via MiXCR and lists one record per CDR3 protein. The top ten clones hold around 4.5% of a sample with 750,000 to 950,000 distinct CDR3 sequences, around 17% of them seen once. This specimen consisted of PBMCs, mostly from graft donor cells, obtained 360 days after TCRalphabeta/CD19-depleted stem cell transplant. The origin of the receptors is a male patient aged 5 to 17 who had a stem cell transplant for acute lymphoblastic leukemia, so the T cells may come from the graft donor.

The chain employs TRBV24-1 and TRBJ2-1, with D perhaps TRBD1 (5 bases). This CDR3 has 12 amino acids. Germline assignment: CDR1 KGHDR and CDR2 SFDVKD. The ends were cut back, 10 bases at V and 5 bases at J, with 11 bases in the middle. The CDR3 DNA is TGTGCCACAGGGGCGGAGAACAATGAGCAGTTCTTC. Translated, it gives CATGAENNEQFF.

This clonotype was recorded a few times. This sequence joins TRBV5-1 and TRBJ1-2; D is uncertain. V was clipped by 6 bases and J by 4 bases, with 16 bases between them. This CDR3 is built from 14 residues. CDR1 is SGHRS and CDR2 is YFSETQ in the germline V gene. CDR3 coding DNA: TGCGCCAGCACGTGGAACATTCGGACCTATGGCTACACCTTC. Protein product: CASTWNIRTYGYTF.

V gene TRBV29-1 combines with J gene TRBJ1-1, with D possibly TRBD1 on 6 matching bases. This CDR3 spans 14 amino acids. V was pared by 0 bases and J by 4 bases, with 12 bases between. The germline V gene has CDR1 SQVTM and CDR2 ANQGSEA. The CDR3 coding sequence is TGCAGCGTTGAAGATCCTAGGGGGACCACTGAAGCTTTCTTT. Its protein is CSVEDPRGTTEAFF.

The J gene is TRBJ2-7, the V gene TRBV7-2, with TRBD2 matching 10 bases. The ends lost 4 bases at V and 3 bases at J; junction bases unmatched: 6. Germline CDR1 reads SGHTA; CDR2 reads FQGNSA. This CDR3 contains 15 residues. CDR3 region: CASSSSGGGLYEQYF. DNA for the CDR3: TGTGCCAGCAGCTCGAGCGGGGGGGGACTCTACGAGCAGTACTTC.

In its sample, this clonotype was seen a few times. This sequence joins TRBV6-5 and TRBJ2-4, with 14 positions matching TRBD2. The CDR3 is 18 residues long. From germline, CDR1 is MNHEY and CDR2 SVGAGI. The junction had 14 bases not matched to a gene; V was cut back by 4 bases and J by 9 bases. The CDR3 region has the DNA TGTGCCAGCAGTTCGCCTCATATCGGGACTAGCGGGAGAGGCATTCAGTACTTC. Translation gives CASSSPHIGTSGRGIQYF.

This clonotype was observed a few times. The rearrangement joins TRBV20-1 to TRBJ2-1, with a possible D match to TRBD2 (6 bases). Per the germline V gene, CDR1 is DFQATT and CDR2 is SNEGSKA (reference sequence). The germline V and J ends were trimmed by 3 bases and 5 bases, with 11 bases remaining between them. The CDR3 is made up of 13 amino acids. This CDR3 reads CSASGRKHNEQFF. CDR3 bases: TGCAGTGCTAGCGGGAGAAAGCACAATGAGCAGTTCTTC.

A few counts support this clonotype. The chain links TRBV25-1 to TRBJ2-7, with TRBD2 as a possible D gene (6 bases). The CDR3 loop spans 17 amino acids. CDR1 is MGHDK, CDR2 SYGVNS, per germline. Trimming left V 1 base short and J 4 bases short, with 20 bases between. The CDR3 sequence is CASSEWRRVPGEYEQYF. CDR3 DNA: TGTGCCAGCAGTGAATGGAGGAGGGTCCCGGGAGAGTACGAGCAGTACTTC.

The chain couples TRBV29-1 to TRBJ2-7; 7 nucleotides agree with TRBD1. V was pared by 6 bases and J by 0 bases, with 8 bases of the junction left unmatched. CDR3 length: 14 amino acids. CDR1 and CDR2 (germline): SQVTM, ANQGSEA. CDR3 nucleotide sequence: TGCAGCGTCGGCGACAGGGCCCCCTCCTACGAGCAGTACTTC. Translation: CSVGDRAPSYEQYF.

This clonotype was detected ten times or more. V gene TRBV24-1 combines with J gene TRBJ2-1; D perhaps matches TRBD2 (6 bases). CDR3 length: 16 amino acids. Germline assignment: CDR1 KGHDR and CDR2 SFDVKD. V was shortened by 4 bases and J by 1 base, with 13 bases between the two germline ends. CDR3 bases: TGTGCCACCAGTGAAGGGACTGGAGGTTCCTACAATGAGCAGTTCTTC. Residues: CATSEGTGGSYNEQFF.

As concerns this clonotype: No conserved phenylalanine or tryptophan is present at the end of the CDR3, so a read error is the likely explanation. The V call is TRBV29-1, the J call TRBJ1-2; D not certain. The V gene lost 8 bases and the J gene lost 8 bases, with 12 bases spanning the gap. The germline V gene encodes CDR1 SQVTM and CDR2 ANQGSEA. The CDR3 length is 10 residues. CDR3 loop: CSTGLEGYTY. The DNA for the CDR3 is TGCAGCACCGGACTTGAGGGCTACACCTAC.

V is TRBV5-1 and J is TRBJ2-7; 12 bases map to TRBD2. The CDR3 consists of 16 residues. The germline CDR1 and CDR2 sequences are SGHRS and YFSETQ. V shed 4 bases and J 2 bases; nucleotides not matched to a gene: 7. DNA of the CDR3: TGCGCCAGCAGCCACGGACTAGCGGGGCCCACCTACGAGCAGTACTTC. It yields the protein CASSHGLAGPTYEQYF.

This clonotype was found many times. The rearrangement links TRBV4-2 to TRBJ2-3, with D unclear. The V end lost 2 bases, the J end lost 5 bases, and 8 bases lay between the germline ends. This CDR3 region has 13 residues. Looked up from germline, CDR1 is LGHNA and CDR2 is YNFKEQ. DNA for the CDR3: TGTGCCAGCAGCCAACCTTTAGAAGATACGCAGTATTTT. It is translated as CASSQPLEDTQYF.

In regard to this clonotype: Since a much larger clone is just one base distant, this may be a read error. The chain couples TRBV7-3 to TRBJ2-2; D might be TRBD1 (6 bases). Trimming took 6 bases from V and 1 from J, leaving 9 bases between them. Germline loops: CDR1 SGHTA, CDR2 FQGTGA. The CDR3 runs to 14 residues. This chain's CDR3 is CASRLTGNTGELFF. In DNA, the CDR3 is TGTGCCAGCAGGCTGACAGGGAACACCGGGGAGCTGTTTTTT.